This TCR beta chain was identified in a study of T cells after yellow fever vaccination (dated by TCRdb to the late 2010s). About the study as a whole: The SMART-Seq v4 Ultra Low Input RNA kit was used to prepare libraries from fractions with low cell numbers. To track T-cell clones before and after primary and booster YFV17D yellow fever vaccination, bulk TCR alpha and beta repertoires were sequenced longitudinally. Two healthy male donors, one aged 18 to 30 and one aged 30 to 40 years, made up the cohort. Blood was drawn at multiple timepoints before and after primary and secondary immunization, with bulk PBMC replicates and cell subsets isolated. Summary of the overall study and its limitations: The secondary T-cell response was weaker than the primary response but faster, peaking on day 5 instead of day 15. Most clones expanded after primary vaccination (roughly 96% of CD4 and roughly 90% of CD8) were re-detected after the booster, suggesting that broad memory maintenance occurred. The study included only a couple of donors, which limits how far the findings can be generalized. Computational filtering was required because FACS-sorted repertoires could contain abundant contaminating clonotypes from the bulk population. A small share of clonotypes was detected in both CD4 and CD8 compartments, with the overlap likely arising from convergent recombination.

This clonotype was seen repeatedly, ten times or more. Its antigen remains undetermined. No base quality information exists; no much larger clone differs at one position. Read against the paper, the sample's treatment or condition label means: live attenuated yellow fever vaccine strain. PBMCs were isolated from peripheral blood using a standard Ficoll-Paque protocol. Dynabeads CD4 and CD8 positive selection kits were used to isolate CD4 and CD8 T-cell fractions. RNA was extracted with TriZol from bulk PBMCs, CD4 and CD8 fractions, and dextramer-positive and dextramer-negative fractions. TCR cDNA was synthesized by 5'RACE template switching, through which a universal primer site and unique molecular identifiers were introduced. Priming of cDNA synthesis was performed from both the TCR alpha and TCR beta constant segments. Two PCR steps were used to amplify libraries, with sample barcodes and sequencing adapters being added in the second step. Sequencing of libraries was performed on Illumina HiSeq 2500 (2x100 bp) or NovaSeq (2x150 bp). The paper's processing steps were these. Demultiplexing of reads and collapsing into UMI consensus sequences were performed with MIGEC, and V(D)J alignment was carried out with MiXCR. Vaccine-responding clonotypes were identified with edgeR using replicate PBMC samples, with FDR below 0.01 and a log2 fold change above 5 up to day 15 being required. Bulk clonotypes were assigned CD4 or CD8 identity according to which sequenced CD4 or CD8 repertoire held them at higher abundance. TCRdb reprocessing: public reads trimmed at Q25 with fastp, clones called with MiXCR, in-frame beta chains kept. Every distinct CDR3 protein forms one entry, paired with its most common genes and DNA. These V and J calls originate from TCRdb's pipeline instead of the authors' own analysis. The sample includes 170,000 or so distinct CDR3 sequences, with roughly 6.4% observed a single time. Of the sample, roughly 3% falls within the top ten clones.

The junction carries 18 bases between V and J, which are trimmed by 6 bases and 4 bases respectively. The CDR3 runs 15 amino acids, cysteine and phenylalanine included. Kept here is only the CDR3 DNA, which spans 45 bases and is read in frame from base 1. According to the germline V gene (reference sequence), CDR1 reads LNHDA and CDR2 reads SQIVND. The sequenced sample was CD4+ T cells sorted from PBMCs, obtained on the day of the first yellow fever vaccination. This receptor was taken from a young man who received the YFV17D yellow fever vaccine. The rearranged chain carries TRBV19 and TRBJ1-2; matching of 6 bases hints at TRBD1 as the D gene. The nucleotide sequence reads TGTGCCAGTAGCACGACAGGCTTCGGCGCCTATGGCTACACCTTC. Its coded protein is CASSTTGFGAYGYTF. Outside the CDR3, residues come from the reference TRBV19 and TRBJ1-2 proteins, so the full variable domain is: DGGITQSPKYLFRKEGQNVTLSCEQNLNHDAMYWYRQDPGQGLRLIYYSQIVNDFQKGDIAEGYSVSREKKESFPLTVTSAQKNPTAFYLCASSTTGFGAYGYTFGSGTRLTVV.